This T cell receptor beta chain was retrieved from a study of human T cells and chemical hapten exposure. Study outcomes and limitations: Given that the donors had alopecia, their immune response may differ from that seen in healthy people.

TCRdb reprocessed the RACE reads with MiXCR, giving one entry per CDR3 protein. The data contain roughly 380,000 distinct CDR3 sequences, more than 4.5% of them singletons. Time point given: patch test 1, 2 weeks after DPC sensitization. Treatment described: therapeutic diphenylcyclopropenone sensitization with weekly scalp DPC. A note on this clonotype: What it binds is not known.

Sequencing used whole blood, obtained in connection with sensitization to the hapten diphenylcyclopropenone (DPC). The origin of this receptor is a woman between 50 and 59 years old with alopecia areata. Some clones in this sample may be carry-over from other donors' samples.

The CDR3 loop reads CASSVGTGGTNEKLFF. For the CDR3, the DNA is TGTGCCAGCAGCGTTGGGACAGGGGGGACTAATGAAAAACTGTTTTTT. The chain recombines TRBV7-9 with TRBJ1-4; the match to TRBD1 covers 11 bases. Trimming took 5 bases from V and 2 from J; bases not matched to a gene: 4. CDR3 length: 16 residues. The germline V gene has CDR1 SEHNR and CDR2 FQNEAQ (reference sequence).